These 29 T cell receptor beta chains share one sample of origin, sequenced in a study of T-cell memory formation after mild COVID-19. TCRdb reprocessed the 5' RACE reads via MiXCR and lists one record per CDR3 protein. The table has a few hundred thousand distinct CDR3 sequences, approximately 15% seen once; the top ten hold around 22%. The sequenced sample consisted of PBMCs or a T cell subset sorted from them (not recorded which). These receptor sequences come from a man between 18 and 35 years old who had mild COVID-19 (a few samples of this study predate the infection). Cell type and time point are not known.

The chain uses TRBV30 and TRBJ2-7; no reliable D call. The CDR3 contains 14 residues. Germline CDR1 reads GTSNPN; CDR2 reads SVGIG (reference sequence). Trimming removed 4 bases from V and 3 bases from J, with 16 bases in between. CDR3 DNA: TGTGCCTGGATCCCATCAGCTCAGGACTACGAGCAGTACTTC. Amino acid sequence: CAWIPSAQDYEQYF.

A few counts support this clonotype. The CDR3 loop is CASSPREKDTGELFF. Here the CDR3 DNA reads TGCGCCAGCAGCCCTAGGGAGAAGGACACCGGGGAGCTGTTTTTT. The chain carries TRBV4-1 and TRBJ2-2, with D tentatively TRBD2 (5 bases). Per the germline V gene, CDR1 is MGHRA and CDR2 is YSYEKL. CDR3 length: 15 residues. V was shortened by 4 bases and J by 3 bases, with 12 bases between the two germline ends.

The rearrangement uses TRBV5-1 and TRBJ1-1; maybe TRBD1 (5 bases). The germline V gene has CDR1 SGHRS and CDR2 YFSETQ. Trimming stripped 1 base from V and 5 bases from J, with 15 bases between. CDR3 length equals 15 residues. The CDR3 region has the DNA TGCGCCAGCAGCTTGCAGGGCCTGGGGGTTACTGAAGCTTTCTTT. Its translation: CASSLQGLGVTEAFF. Full variable domain (rest looked up from reference TRBV5-1 and TRBJ1-1): KAGVTQTPRYLIKTRGQQVTLSCSPISGHRSVSWYQQTPGQGLQFLFEYFSETQRNKGNFPGRFSGRQFSNSRSEMNVSTLELGDSALYLCASSLQGLGVTEAFFGQGTRLTVV.

This chain joins TRBV2 and TRBJ2-1, with a possible D match to TRBD1 (6 bases). CDR3 length: 13 amino acids. V lost 6 bases and J lost 9, with 15 bases in between. Germline loops: CDR1 SNHLY, CDR2 FYNNEI. The CDR3 sequence is CASRPRQAGEQFF. The CDR3 DNA is TGTGCCAGCAGGCCCAGACAGGCTGGTGAGCAGTTCTTC.

The chain joins TRBV6-1 to TRBJ1-4; D possibly corresponds to TRBD1 (5 bases). This CDR3 has 13 amino acids. Germline V CDR1 and CDR2: MNHNS, SASEGT. Deletions cut 6 bases from V and 5 bases from J, with 10 bases between. CDR3 sequence reads: CASRGTANEKLFF. DNA for the CDR3: TGTGCCAGCAGAGGGACGGCGAATGAAAAACTGTTTTTT.

The V and J genes are TRBV7-9 and TRBJ2-1, with 8 bases lining up with TRBD2. In germline, CDR1 is SEHNR, CDR2 FQNEAQ (reference sequence). After removal of 4 bases from V and 4 bases from J, the junction contained 9 bases not matched to a gene. This CDR3 has 16 amino acids. CDR3 in amino acids: CASSYSSGLAYNEQFF. Written as DNA, the CDR3 is TGTGCCAGCAGCTATTCTAGCGGGTTGGCTTACAATGAGCAGTTCTTC.

There are a few counts of this clonotype. The V gene is TRBV11-2, the J gene TRBJ2-7; 8 bases match TRBD1. The CDR3 consists of 15 residues. CDR1 and CDR2 from the germline V gene are SGHAT and FQNNGV. Germline trimming cut 3 bases from V and 4 bases from J; bases unmatched to any gene: 8. The CDR3 loop reads CASSFGITGGYEQYV. The DNA of the CDR3 is TGTGCCAGCAGCTTTGGGATTACAGGGGGTTACGAGCAGTACGTC.

In its sample, this clonotype was seen a few times. This chain links TRBV7-2 with TRBJ2-1; D not resolved. CDR1 SGHTA and CDR2 FQGNSA come from the germline V gene. The CDR3 runs to 12 residues. V lost 5 bases and J lost 9, with 11 bases in between. The CDR3 loop is CASSPPPAEQFF. The CDR3, as DNA: TGTGCCAGCAGCCCACCCCCCGCTGAGCAGTTCTTC.

This chain links TRBV7-3 with TRBJ2-1, with D tentatively TRBD1 (5 bases). CDR1 and CDR2 from the germline V gene are SGHTA and FQGTGA. This CDR3 region has 15 residues. The V gene lost 5 bases and the J gene lost 1 base, with 12 bases spanning the gap. The CDR3 DNA reads as TGTGCCAGCAGCGAACAGCAGGGATCCTACAATGAGCAGTTCTTC. This sequence encodes CASSEQQGSYNEQFF.

This clonotype was found a few times. V is TRBV19 and J is TRBJ1-1; D is perhaps TRBD1 (5 bases). Germline V gene data show CDR1 as LNHDA and CDR2 as SQIVND (reference sequence). The CDR3 has 12 amino acids. Trimming stripped 7 bases from V and 4 bases from J, with 10 bases between. The CDR3 DNA reads as TGTGCCAGTATCCAAGGGGCCACTGAAGCTTTCTTT. Encoded protein: CASIQGATEAFF.

The chain combines TRBV6-2 or TRBV6-3 with TRBJ2-6; tentatively, D is TRBD1 or TRBD2 (5 bases each). This CDR3 has 19 residues. V was pared by 4 bases and J by 3 bases, with 22 bases between. CDR1 and CDR2 from the germline V gene are MNHEY and SVGEGT. CDR3 loop: CASSSVARDASSGANVLTF. DNA for the CDR3: TGTGCCAGCAGTTCCGTAGCCCGGGACGCCTCTAGTGGGGCCAACGTCCTGACTTTC.

In DNA form, the CDR3 reads TGCGCCAGCAGGTCGATCGGGGGCACAGATACGCAGTATTTT. This encodes CASRSIGGTDTQYF. The J gene is TRBJ2-3, the V gene TRBV5-1; weak D call: TRBD2 (5 bases). This CDR3 contains 14 residues. Germline CDR1 SGHRS, CDR2 YFSETQ. V lost 5 bases, J lost 1 base, and 11 bases lay in between.

This clonotype was observed a few times. V gene TRBV7-9 combines with J gene TRBJ2-5; TRBD1 aligns across 9 bases. The ends lost 3 bases at V and 5 bases at J; junction bases unmatched: 10. The CDR3 consists of 16 residues. The germline CDR1 and CDR2 sequences are SEHNR and FQNEAQ (reference sequence). The CDR3 nucleotides are TGTGCCAGCAGCTTGCTACCGGGACAGGGAGGGGAGACCCAGTACTTC. The encoded protein is CASSLLPGQGGETQYF.

This rearrangement joins TRBV7-2 to TRBJ1-5; D call uncertain. Trimming took off 4 bases at V and 5 bases at J, with 9 bases between the two ends. The CDR3 is made up of 13 amino acids. Germline loops: CDR1 SGHTA, CDR2 FQGNSA. CDR3 sequence (DNA): TGTGCCAGCAGCTCCTATCTCGATCAGCCCCAGCATTTT. It specifies CASSSYLDQPQHF.

The chain recombines TRBV6-2 or TRBV6-3 with TRBJ2-1; 7 bases line up with TRBD1. The trim removed 4 bases at V and 3 bases at J, leaving 0 bases unmatched. From germline, CDR1 is MNHEY and CDR2 SVGEGT. CDR3 size: 13 residues. CDR3 bases: TGTGCCAGCAGTTGGGACAGCTACAATGAGCAGTTCTTC. Its protein product is CASSWDSYNEQFF.

V gene TRBV5-6 combines with J gene TRBJ2-1; D ambiguous. This CDR3 spans 11 amino acids. Germline loops: CDR1 SGHDT, CDR2 YYEEEE. Between the trimmed V and J ends, which lost 0 bases and 12 bases, there was a span of 7 bases. Written as DNA, the CDR3 is TGTGCCAGCAGCTTGGACGAAGTGCAGTTCTTC. Translated, it gives CASSLDEVQFF.

This clonotype was seen only a few times. V usage is TRBV18 and J usage is TRBJ2-5; unclear D gene. CDR1 is KGHSH, CDR2 LQKENI, per germline. The ends were cut back, 2 bases at V and 1 base at J, with 5 bases in the middle. The CDR3 has 13 amino acids. In DNA, the CDR3 is TGTGCCAGCTCACCAGCCAGCCAAGAGACCCAGTACTTC. Translating it yields CASSPASQETQYF.

V and J are TRBV20-1 and TRBJ2-1; 13 bases fit TRBD2. The germline V gene has CDR1 DFQATT and CDR2 SNEGSKA (reference sequence). The J segment lost 0 bases and the V segment lost 0 bases, leaving 8 bases of the junction unmatched. This CDR3 region has 19 residues. The CDR3 nucleotides read TGCAGTGCTAGAGATCTGTTACTAGCGGGGGGGCCCTCCTACAATGAGCAGTTCTTC. This translates into CSARDLLLAGGPSYNEQFF.

This chain uses TRBV6-2 or TRBV6-3 with TRBJ2-1, with D tentatively TRBD2 (5 bases). The CDR3 is 11 amino acids. In germline, CDR1 is MNHEY, CDR2 SVGEGT. The V end lost 11 bases, the J end lost 10 bases, and 15 bases lay between the germline ends. As DNA, the CDR3 is TGTGCCGCGGAGGAGGTCGGGGAGCAGTTCTTC. Its translation: CAAEEVGEQFF.

There are a few counts of this clonotype. The chain links TRBV14 to TRBJ2-7; 7 bases match TRBD1. This CDR3 is built from 14 residues. Looked up from germline, CDR1 is SGHDN and CDR2 is FVKESK. The trim removed 3 bases at V and 4 bases at J, leaving 6 bases unmatched. The CDR3 protein is CASSHWDREYEQYF. The CDR3 DNA is TGTGCCAGCAGCCATTGGGACAGAGAATACGAGCAGTACTTC.

This clonotype was detected only a few times. V gene TRBV7-6 combines with J gene TRBJ2-7; 7 bases match TRBD2. The V segment lost 8 bases and the J segment 6 bases; nucleotides outside the gene matches: 7. Germline V gene sequence: CDR1 SGHVS, CDR2 FNYEAQ. The CDR3 has 12 residues. The CDR3 spells CASWGPGGEQYF. CDR3 sequence (DNA): TGTGCCAGCTGGGGCCCGGGGGGCGAGCAGTACTTC.

The chain recombines TRBV12-3 or TRBV12-4 with TRBJ2-7; D remains ambiguous. CDR3 length: 14 residues. The V end lost 1 base, the J end lost 4 bases, and 11 bases lay between the germline ends. The chain's CDR3 is CASSLGAALYEQYV. The CDR3 DNA reads TGTGCCAGCAGTTTAGGCGCGGCCCTATACGAGCAGTACGTC.

The chain employs TRBV9 and TRBJ2-7; TRBD2 matches at 7 bases. Per germline, CDR1 SGDLS and CDR2 YYNGEE. Trimming at V came to 4 bases and at J to 3 bases, leaving 7 bases not matched to a gene. The CDR3 consists of 14 residues. CDR3 amino acids: CASSFGLGSYEQYF. In DNA form, the CDR3 reads TGTGCCAGCAGCTTTGGACTAGGTAGCTACGAGCAGTACTTC.

This clonotype appeared a single time. V usage is TRBV20-1 and J usage is TRBJ2-7; TRBD1 aligns across 9 bases. The CDR3 has 14 residues. V trimming: 6 bases; J trimming: 5 bases; junction bases outside the gene matches: 11. Looked up from germline, CDR1 is DFQATT and CDR2 is SNEGSKA (reference sequence). CDR3 amino acids: CSATVERTGDEQYV. The CDR3 bases are TGCAGTGCCACTGTTGAGAGGACAGGGGACGAGCAGTACGTC.

This clonotype has a count of ten or more. This sequence joins TRBV5-1 and TRBJ2-7; the D gene could be TRBD1 or TRBD2 (5 bases each). V dropped 6 bases and J dropped 5 bases, with 18 bases sitting between them. This CDR3 has 14 residues. CDR1 and CDR2 (germline): SGHRS, YFSETQ. The CDR3 DNA is TGCGCCAGCAACCTGGGTGGGGGAAGCGACGAGCAGTACTTC. Its translation is CASNLGGGSDEQYF.

The gene calls are TRBV6-2 or TRBV6-3 and TRBJ1-2; maybe TRBD1 (5 bases). The CDR3 spans 15 residues. The V end lost 2 bases, the J end lost 6 bases, and 16 bases lay between the germline ends. Germline V CDR1 and CDR2: MNHEY, SVGEGT. The DNA of the CDR3 is TGTGCCAGCAGTTACAGTTTGGGCAGGGCGGATGGCTACACCTTC. It translates to CASSYSLGRADGYTF.

This clonotype has just a few counts. V gene TRBV20-1 combines with J gene TRBJ2-5; 9 positions match TRBD2. The ends lost 0 bases at V and 9 bases at J; junction bases unmatched: 11. Germline-derived CDR1 and CDR2 are DFQATT and SNEGSKA (reference sequence). The CDR3 spans 15 residues. The DNA of the CDR3 is TGCAGTGCTAGAGATCGTACTAGCGGGCGGGGGCCCCAGTACTTC. This sequence encodes CSARDRTSGRGPQYF.

This clonotype was found many times. The chain uses TRBV6-5 and TRBJ2-6; D is tentatively TRBD1 or TRBD2 (6 bases each). The CDR3 is made up of 18 amino acids. Germline V lookup: CDR1 MNHEY, CDR2 SVGAGI. V lost 6 bases, J lost 0 bases, and 18 bases lay in between. In DNA form, the CDR3 reads TGTGCCAGCAGGAACAGGCCGGGGGCTATCTCTGGGGCCAACGTCCTGACTTTC. It yields the protein CASRNRPGAISGANVLTF.

The chain uses TRBV7-2 and TRBJ2-7; 8 bases agree with TRBD2. V shed 4 bases, J shed 7 bases, and the junction held 6 bases outside the gene matches. CDR3 length: 13 residues. CDR1 is SGHTA, CDR2 FQGNSA, per germline. The CDR3 is CASSYGLAREQYF. In DNA, the CDR3 is TGTGCCAGCAGCTACGGACTAGCAAGGGAGCAGTACTTC. Based on the CDR3 plus reference TRBV7-2 and TRBJ2-7, the full variable domain is GAGVSQSPSNKVTEKGKDVELRCDPISGHTALYWYRQSLGQGLEFLIYFQGNSAPDKSGLPSDRFSAERTGGSVSTLTIQRTQQEDSAVYLCASSYGLAREQYFGPGTRLTVT.